Following are 31 T cell receptor beta chains from one sample sequenced in a study of T cell responses to AZD1222 COVID-19 vaccine. Generated by immunoSEQ multiplex PCR, the TCRdb table keeps only in-frame clones and is missing some. The sample lists about 130,000 clones; nearly 90% were seen once. The specimen comprised peripheral blood, sampled 28 days after the second AZD1222 dose. The receptors stem from an adult who received the AZD1222 COVID-19 vaccine.

CDR3 nucleotides: TGCGCCAGCAGTGAGTCGCCCAGGAGCAGCACAGATACGCAGTATTTT. This sequence encodes CASSESPRSSTDTQYF. The rearrangement links TRBV10-1 to TRBJ2-3; D ambiguous. The CDR3 is made up of 16 amino acids. Between the trimmed V and J ends, which lost 0 bases and 0 bases, there was a span of 10 bases. Germline CDR1 and CDR2: WNHNN and SYGVQD (reference sequence).

The gene calls are TRBV10-3 and TRBJ1-2, with D uncertain. Germline CDR1 is ENHRY and CDR2 is SYGVKD. CDR3 length: 13 amino acids. Deletions cut 3 bases from V and 3 bases from J, with 8 bases between. The CDR3 sequence is CAISDSEYYGYTF. The CDR3 DNA is TGTGCCATCAGTGACTCGGAATACTATGGCTACACCTTC.

In its sample, this clone was seen a few times. The chain uses TRBV18 and TRBJ1-2; D call uncertain. From germline, CDR1 is KGHSH and CDR2 LQKENI. This CDR3 contains 13 residues. The V end was cut by 3 bases, the J end by 7 bases, with 12 bases between. This CDR3 reads CASSPPGESGYTF. For the CDR3, the DNA is TGTGCCAGCTCACCCCCGGGCGAGAGTGGCTACACCTTC.

Here the CDR3 reads CASTATGSYSEQYF. CDR3 DNA sequence: TGTGCCAGCACCGCGACAGGGAGTTATAGCGAGCAGTACTTC. V is TRBV14 and J is TRBJ2-7, with TRBD1 identical over 7 bases. CDR1 and CDR2 (germline): SGHDN, FVKESK. The CDR3 length is 14 residues. The ends lost 7 bases at V and 6 bases at J; junction bases unmatched: 12.

The chain links TRBV10-3 to TRBJ2-1, with 15 bases identical to TRBD2. Germline V gene sequence: CDR1 ENHRY, CDR2 SYGVKD. V shed 6 bases, J shed 0 bases, and the junction held 12 bases outside the gene matches. The CDR3 is 20 amino acids. The CDR3 reads CAIRDTGTSGGTSSYNEQFF. The CDR3 DNA follows: TGTGCCATCAGGGACACCGGGACTAGCGGGGGGACCAGCTCCTACAATGAGCAGTTCTTC.

The CDR3 loop is CASSLITAWNTEAFF. As DNA, the CDR3 is TGTGCCAGCAGCTTAATAACAGCATGGAACACTGAAGCTTTCTTT. The chain is built from TRBV7-9 and TRBJ1-1, with D unclear. Trimming left V 2 bases short and J 1 base short, with 11 bases between. The CDR3 totals 15 residues. Per germline, CDR1 SEHNR and CDR2 FQNEAQ (reference sequence).

Details on this clone: The same CDR3 is also encoded by other DNA sequences in this sample. V and J are TRBV12-3 or TRBV12-4 and TRBJ1-2; D is unclear. V shed 3 bases and J shed 4 bases, with 6 bases lying between them. The CDR3 runs 12 residues. CDR3 in amino acids: CASSFEGYGYTF. CDR3 nucleotides: TGTGCCAGCAGTTTCGAGGGCTATGGCTACACCTTC.

The chain carries TRBV15 and TRBJ1-5; D is unresolved. The CDR3 length is 15 residues. The germline gives CDR1 LNHNV, CDR2 YYDKDF (reference sequence). V shed 5 bases and J shed 7 bases, with 18 bases lying between them. CDR3 coding DNA: TGTGCCACCAGCCCTGAGACTATTTCGGGGCAGCCCCAGCATTTT. Protein product: CATSPETISGQPQHF.

This chain links TRBV7-8 with TRBJ2-3, with D uncertain. Germline values: CDR1 SGHVS, CDR2 FQNEAQ. The CDR3 is 12 residues long. The V gene lost 5 bases and the J gene lost 2 bases, with 5 bases spanning the gap. This CDR3 is CASSPATDTQYF. CDR3 nucleotides: TGTGCCAGCAGCCCAGCCACAGATACGCAGTATTTT.

This chain connects TRBV4-1 to TRBJ2-3; TRBD2 agrees at 9 bases. Germline values: CDR1 MGHRA, CDR2 YSYEKL. Losses at the gene ends were 2 bases for V and 4 bases for J; bases not matched to a gene: 16. The length of the CDR3 is 19 residues. The CDR3 nucleotides are TGCGCCAGCAGCCAACGGAGCGGGGGGCGAGATATTCCCCCAGATACGCAGTATTTT. Protein sequence: CASSQRSGGRDIPPDTQYF.

The sample holds a few counts of this clone. The same CDR3 is also encoded by other DNA sequences in this sample. The chain joins TRBV5-1 to TRBJ1-2; D not certain. Trimming stripped 0 bases from V and 4 bases from J, with 4 bases between. This CDR3 spans 12 amino acids. Germline V gives CDR1 SGHRS, CDR2 YFSETQ. This CDR3 reads CASSLGAYGYTF. Written as DNA, the CDR3 is TGCGCCAGCAGCTTGGGTGCCTATGGCTACACCTTC.

CDR3 bases: TGTGCCAGCAGCTTTTACGGACAGCCCCAGCATTTT. Its protein product is CASSFYGQPQHF. V is TRBV5-4 and J is TRBJ1-5; D not certain. Germline CDR1 SGHNT, CDR2 YYREEE (reference sequence). The ends were cut back, 2 bases at V and 7 bases at J, with 7 bases in the middle. The CDR3 runs to 12 residues.

The chain uses TRBV20-1 and TRBJ2-7; the D call may be TRBD1 or TRBD2 (6 bases each). The V end was cut by 3 bases, the J end by 6 bases, with 15 bases between. The CDR3 totals 13 residues. Germline V lookup: CDR1 DFQATT, CDR2 SNEGSKA (reference sequence). CDR3 loop: CSASVRDTVEQYF. DNA for the CDR3: TGCAGTGCTAGTGTGCGGGACACGGTCGAGCAGTACTTC.

V and J are TRBV18 and TRBJ2-7; 9 bases agree with TRBD1. The CDR3 has 15 amino acids. With 3 bases clipped from V and 2 bases from J, the junction kept 5 bases outside the gene matches. Germline V CDR1 and CDR2: KGHSH, LQKENI. CDR3 in amino acids: CASSPGTGITYEQYF. The CDR3 DNA is TGTGCCAGCTCACCCGGGACAGGGATTACCTACGAGCAGTACTTC.

This chain uses TRBV6-5 with TRBJ1-1; D might be TRBD1 (6 bases). In germline, CDR1 is MNHEY, CDR2 SVGAGI. The V end was cut by 7 bases, the J end by 1 base, with 16 bases between. There are 15 residues in the CDR3. CDR3 residues: CASTYSGAGNTEAFF. The CDR3 DNA follows: TGTGCCAGCACCTACTCGGGGGCCGGGAACACTGAAGCTTTCTTT.

V gene TRBV9 combines with J gene TRBJ1-1; D is possibly TRBD1 (5 bases). This CDR3 region has 15 residues. Germline V lookup: CDR1 SGDLS, CDR2 YYNGEE. The V and J ends lost 3 bases and 1 base respectively, with 13 bases between them. In DNA, the CDR3 is TGTGCCAGCAGCGCAGAACAGGTCCCGAACACTGAAGCTTTCTTT. The encoded protein is CASSAEQVPNTEAFF.

The chain joins TRBV6-5 to TRBJ2-1, with TRBD1 matching 9 bases. Trimming took 6 bases from V and 4 from J; bases not matched to a gene: 7. This CDR3 region has 15 residues. Germline V gene sequence: CDR1 MNHEY, CDR2 SVGAGI. This CDR3 reads CASRDGQGMYNEQFF. In nucleotides, the CDR3 is TGTGCCAGCAGGGACGGACAGGGGATGTACAATGAGCAGTTCTTC.

J is TRBJ1-5 and V is TRBV12-2. TRBV12-2 is termed a pseudogene. The CDR3 covers 13 residues. In nucleotides, the CDR3 is TGTGCAAGTCGCTTGAATAGCAATCAGCCCCAGCATTTT. This translates into CASRLNSNQPQHF.

This sequence joins TRBV7-2 and TRBJ2-7; no clear D gene. CDR3 length: 14 amino acids. Germline CDR1 is SGHTA and CDR2 is FQGNSA. V was clipped by 6 bases and J by 0 bases, with 12 bases between them. CDR3 in amino acids: CASRDGRSSYEQYF. In DNA, the CDR3 is TGTGCCAGCAGAGACGGCCGGAGCTCCTACGAGCAGTACTTC.

V is TRBV7-8 and J is TRBJ2-7, with 7 bases identical to TRBD1. The length of the CDR3 is 15 residues. Trimming at V came to 2 bases and at J to 0 bases, leaving 4 bases not matched to a gene. Germline V lookup: CDR1 SGHVS, CDR2 FQNEAQ. CDR3 in DNA: TGTGCCAGCAGCTTATACTGGGACAGCTCCTACGAGCAGTACTTC. Encoded protein: CASSLYWDSSYEQYF.

V gene TRBV7-9 combines with J gene TRBJ1-1; 7 bases are a match to TRBD1. The V segment lost 4 bases and the J segment 2 bases; nucleotides outside the gene matches: 7. This CDR3 has 15 amino acids. Germline V lookup: CDR1 SEHNR, CDR2 FQNEAQ (reference sequence). CDR3 region: CASSSPTGVNTEAFF. CDR3 coding DNA: TGTGCCAGCAGCTCCCCCACAGGGGTCAACACTGAAGCTTTCTTT.

This chain connects TRBV7-9 to TRBJ2-1, with D possibly TRBD2 on 6 matching bases. Germline values: CDR1 SEHNR, CDR2 FQNEAQ (reference sequence). The V end lost 5 bases, the J end lost 8 bases, and 16 bases lay between the germline ends. This CDR3 spans 14 amino acids. CDR3 DNA sequence: TGTGCCAGCAGCGGCGGGACTGAAGGCGATGAGCAGTTCTTC. As protein: CASSGGTEGDEQFF.

This rearrangement joins TRBV18 to TRBJ2-3, with 9 nucleotides matching TRBD1. The CDR3 loop spans 12 amino acids. Per the germline V gene, CDR1 is KGHSH and CDR2 is LQKENI. V was clipped by 2 bases and J by 14 bases; unmatched bases: 5. The CDR3 coding sequence is TGTGCCAGCTCACCAGGGGACAGGGTTCCGTATTTT. It specifies CASSPGDRVPYF.

The chain recombines TRBV27 with TRBJ2-2; a possible D gene is TRBD1 (6 bases). The CDR3 is 16 residues long. Between the trimmed V and J ends, which lost 3 bases and 2 bases, there was a span of 13 bases. The germline gives CDR1 MNHEY, CDR2 SMNVEV (reference sequence). The CDR3 bases are TGTGCCAGCAGTTTCCTTAACAGGGTAAACACCGGGGAGCTGTTTTTT. Amino acid sequence: CASSFLNRVNTGELFF.

V gene TRBV24-1 combines with J gene TRBJ1-2; D is unresolved. Germline CDR1 KGHDR, CDR2 SFDVKD. This CDR3 is built from 11 residues. The ends were cut back, 7 bases at V and 8 bases at J, with 10 bases in the middle. The DNA for the CDR3 is TGTGCCACCAGGACCCTAGCAGGCTACACCTTC. It encodes CATRTLAGYTF.

Within the sample, this clone is medium-sized. The chain combines TRBV5-5 with TRBJ2-7; no reliable D call. The CDR3 has 11 residues. Germline V gene data show CDR1 as SGHKS and CDR2 as YYEKEE (reference sequence). V lost 2 bases to trimming and J lost 3 bases, with 3 bases between them. The CDR3 spells CASSFLYEQYF. The CDR3, as DNA: TGTGCCAGCAGCTTCCTCTACGAGCAGTACTTC.

J is TRBJ2-3 and V is TRBV4-3; 7 bases fit TRBD2. Losses at the gene ends were 2 bases for V and 2 bases for J; bases not matched to a gene: 1. Germline CDR1 reads LGHNA; CDR2 reads YSLEER. The CDR3 sequence is 14 residues long. CDR3 sequence: CASSQTSATDTQYF. The CDR3, as DNA: TGCGCCAGCAGCCAAACTAGCGCCACAGATACGCAGTATTTT.

The rearrangement joins TRBV4-2 to TRBJ1-2; 8 bases agree with TRBD1. J lost 8 bases, V lost 4 bases, and 12 bases had no gene match. CDR3 length: 15 amino acids. Germline loops: CDR1 LGHNA, CDR2 YNFKEQ. This CDR3 is CASSPRAGGAEGYTF. CDR3 coding DNA: TGTGCCAGCAGCCCTCGGGCAGGGGGCGCGGAGGGCTACACCTTC.

This chain uses TRBV20-1 with TRBJ2-7; weak D call: TRBD2 (6 bases). The CDR3 is 11 residues long. The V end lost 8 bases, the J end lost 1 base, and 9 bases lay between the germline ends. Germline-derived CDR1 and CDR2 are DFQATT and SNEGSKA (reference sequence). Here the CDR3 reads CSHGTSYEQYF. CDR3 nucleotide sequence: TGCAGTCATGGGACTTCCTACGAGCAGTACTTC.

Only a few counts were recorded for this clone. The chain couples TRBV6-1 to TRBJ1-2, with a possible D match to TRBD1 (5 bases). The CDR3 has 15 amino acids. Germline-derived CDR1 and CDR2 are MNHNS and SASEGT. V lost 3 bases and J lost 0, with 11 bases in between. The CDR3 spells CASSETVISNYGYTF. CDR3 coding DNA: TGTGCCAGCAGTGAGACAGTAATATCTAACTATGGCTACACCTTC.

This chain links TRBV7-3 with TRBJ1-2; D remains unclear. CDR3 length: 16 residues. CDR1 SGHTA and CDR2 FQGTGA come from the germline V gene. V was trimmed by 5 bases and J by 4 bases, leaving 20 bases between them. The CDR3 loop reads CASSPDGPGPGYGYTF. Here the CDR3 DNA reads TGTGCCAGCAGCCCCGACGGGCCTGGGCCCGGCTATGGCTACACCTTC.